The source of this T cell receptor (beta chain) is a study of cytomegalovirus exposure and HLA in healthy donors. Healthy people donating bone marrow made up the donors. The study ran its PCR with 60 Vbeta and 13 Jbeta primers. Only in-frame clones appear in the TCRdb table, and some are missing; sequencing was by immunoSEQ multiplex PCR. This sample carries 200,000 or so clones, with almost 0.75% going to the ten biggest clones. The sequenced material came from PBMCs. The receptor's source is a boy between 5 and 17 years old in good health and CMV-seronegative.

The CDR3 region has the DNA TGTGCCAGCAGCTTACAGGGCAGGGGCATATCGAGAGCTTTCTTT. Amino acid sequence: CASSLQGRGISRAFF. The chain combines TRBV7-9 with TRBJ1-1; D possibly corresponds to TRBD1 (6 bases). The V end lost 2 bases, the J end lost 10 bases, and 20 bases lay between the germline ends. The V gene's germline CDR1 is SEHNR and CDR2 FQNEAQ (reference sequence). The CDR3 runs to 15 residues.